One sample yielded the 15 T cell receptor beta chains listed below, sequenced in a study of identical twins' blood T cells. Using its own MiXCR run on the 5' RACE reads, TCRdb lists one record per CDR3 protein. Among 350,000 to 400,000 distinct CDR3 sequences, over 25% were seen once, and the ten largest hold roughly 6.1%. Sequenced material: PBMCs. Receptors were obtained from a woman between 18 and 55 years old in good health.

This clonotype has more than one count but fewer than ten. The chain combines TRBV20-1 with TRBJ2-1; either TRBD1 or TRBD2 may supply D (5 bases each). CDR1 DFQATT and CDR2 SNEGSKA come from the germline V gene (reference sequence). There are 13 residues in the CDR3. Deletions cut 5 bases from V and 7 bases from J, with 15 bases between. The CDR3 loop is CSASGRSGNEQFF. The CDR3 region has the DNA TGCAGTGCTTCGGGGCGATCGGGGAATGAGCAGTTCTTC.

This clonotype was counted at least ten times. The chain couples TRBV29-1 to TRBJ2-1; D ambiguous. CDR3 size: 12 residues. V lost 3 bases to trimming and J lost 4 bases, with 7 bases between them. Germline V CDR1 and CDR2: SQVTM, ANQGSEA. CDR3 DNA: TGCAGCGTTGACATGAGGTACAATGAGCAGTTCTTC. Translating gives CSVDMRYNEQFF.

This clonotype was counted between two and nine times. The CDR3 DNA is TGTGCCAGCAGCTTAATATCAGATACGCAGTATTTT. It yields the protein CASSLISDTQYF. V gene TRBV7-9 combines with J gene TRBJ2-3; D gene unclear. CDR3 length: 12 amino acids. Trimming removed 2 bases at V and 4 bases at J, with 4 bases between. Germline V lookup: CDR1 SEHNR, CDR2 FQNEAQ (reference sequence).

The chain couples TRBV6-2 or TRBV6-3 to TRBJ2-1; tentatively, D is TRBD2 (6 bases). V lost 7 bases, J lost 7 bases, and 14 bases lay in between. Germline V gene data show CDR1 as MNHEY and CDR2 as SVGEGT. The CDR3 contains 13 residues. CDR3 coding DNA: TGTGCCAGCACCCATCGACTAGGAAATGAGCAGTTCTTC. Translated, it gives CASTHRLGNEQFF.

This clonotype was detected a few times. The rearrangement uses TRBV9 and TRBJ1-4, with D perhaps matching TRBD1 (5 bases). The CDR3 consists of 14 residues. Trimming shortened V by 4 bases and J by 5 bases, and 12 bases separated the two germline ends. CDR1 and CDR2 (germline): SGDLS, YYNGEE. The CDR3 spells CASSPRQSNEKLFF. CDR3 in DNA: TGTGCCAGCAGCCCCCGACAGTCCAATGAAAAACTGTTTTTT.

This clonotype is a singleton in its sample. CDR3 loop: CASRLEGGQPQHF. Written as DNA, the CDR3 is TGTGCCAGCAGACTAGAGGGTGGGCAGCCCCAGCATTTT. The V and J genes are TRBV7-4 and TRBJ1-5, with unresolved D. Germline loops: CDR1 SGHVT, CDR2 SQSDAQ. The CDR3 covers 13 residues. The germline V and J ends were trimmed by 6 bases and 7 bases, with 13 bases remaining between them.

The chain recombines TRBV6-2 or TRBV6-3 with TRBJ1-1; D is undetermined. Germline CDR1 is MNHEY and CDR2 is SVGEGT. Trimming removed 6 bases from V and 5 bases from J, with 13 bases in between. The CDR3 spans 13 residues. CDR3 loop: CASSPTLGTEAFF. DNA for the CDR3: TGTGCCAGCAGCCCAACTCTGGGGACTGAAGCTTTCTTT.

This clonotype was seen at least ten times. The chain combines TRBV20-1 with TRBJ2-3; D remains unclear. V gave up 3 bases and J gave up 4 bases, with 8 bases separating them. The CDR3 consists of 12 residues. Germline V gene data show CDR1 as DFQATT and CDR2 as SNEGSKA (reference sequence). CDR3 protein: CSASDRADTQYF. In DNA, the CDR3 is TGCAGTGCTAGCGATCGGGCAGATACGCAGTATTTT.

V gene TRBV9 combines with J gene TRBJ1-2, with D unclear. The V end was cut by 0 bases, the J end by 4 bases, with 13 bases between. The length of the CDR3 is 15 residues. CDR1 and CDR2 from the germline V gene are SGDLS and YYNGEE. CDR3 loop: CASSVEWQEGYGYTF. CDR3 in DNA: TGTGCCAGCAGCGTAGAGTGGCAAGAGGGCTATGGCTACACCTTC. Full variable domain (missing parts from reference TRBV9 and TRBJ1-2): DSGVTQTPKHLITATGQRVTLRCSPRSGDLSVYWYQQSLDQGLQFLIQYYNGEERAKGNILERFSAQQFPDLHSELNLSSLELGDSALYFCASSVEWQEGYGYTFGSGTRLTVV.

V usage is TRBV20-1 and J usage is TRBJ2-2, with 7 bases that match TRBD2. The CDR3 sequence is 16 residues long. The trim removed 6 bases at V and 7 bases at J, leaving 17 bases unmatched. Germline-derived CDR1 and CDR2 are DFQATT and SNEGSKA (reference sequence). The CDR3 sequence: CSAGMASGPRHGELFF. As DNA, the CDR3 is TGCAGTGCCGGGATGGCTAGCGGCCCCAGGCACGGGGAGCTGTTTTTT.

This clonotype was seen a handful of times. V and J are TRBV6-6 and TRBJ2-5, with D uncertain. Trimming removed 2 bases from V and 1 base from J, with 5 bases in between. CDR3 length: 13 residues. The V gene's germline CDR1 is MNHNY and CDR2 SVGAGI (reference sequence). The CDR3 sequence is CASSYEVQETQYF. CDR3 in DNA: TGTGCCAGCAGTTACGAGGTCCAAGAGACCCAGTACTTC.

The J gene is TRBJ1-5, the V gene TRBV7-9; 8 nucleotides agree with TRBD1. Per the germline V gene, CDR1 is SEHNR and CDR2 is FQNEAQ (reference sequence). The CDR3 has 16 amino acids. The J segment lost 0 bases and the V segment lost 5 bases, leaving 6 bases of the junction unmatched. The DNA for the CDR3 is TGTGCCAGCAGCCCAGGGGGCAGTTATAGCAATCAGCCCCAGCATTTT. This codes for CASSPGGSYSNQPQHF.

The J gene is TRBJ1-3, the V gene TRBV10-2; no firm D call. Germline CDR1 WSHSY, CDR2 SAAADI. The CDR3 consists of 15 residues. The germline V and J ends were trimmed by 2 bases and 0 bases, with 8 bases remaining between them. The CDR3 coding sequence is TGCGCCAGCAGTGAGGGATGGTCCTCTGGAAACACCATATATTTT. This encodes CASSEGWSSGNTIYF.

This clonotype was seen a few times. This chain connects TRBV7-9 to TRBJ1-2; 7 bases are a match to TRBD1. CDR3 size: 15 residues. After removal of 3 bases from V and 6 bases from J, the junction contained 10 bases not matched to a gene. The germline gives CDR1 SEHNR, CDR2 FQNEAQ (reference sequence). This CDR3 is CASSFLTRQGNGYTF. CDR3 nucleotide sequence: TGTGCCAGCAGCTTTCTTACCCGACAGGGAAATGGCTACACCTTC.

This clonotype was detected only a few times. Here the CDR3 DNA reads TGTGCCAGCAGTTACCGGGACCTACAGTTCTTC. Residues: CASSYRDLQFF. The chain links TRBV6-6 to TRBJ2-1; either TRBD1 or TRBD2 may supply D (5 bases each). Per the germline V gene, CDR1 is MNHNY and CDR2 is SVGAGI (reference sequence). The germline V and J ends were trimmed by 2 bases and 13 bases, with 9 bases remaining between them. The length of the CDR3 is 11 residues.